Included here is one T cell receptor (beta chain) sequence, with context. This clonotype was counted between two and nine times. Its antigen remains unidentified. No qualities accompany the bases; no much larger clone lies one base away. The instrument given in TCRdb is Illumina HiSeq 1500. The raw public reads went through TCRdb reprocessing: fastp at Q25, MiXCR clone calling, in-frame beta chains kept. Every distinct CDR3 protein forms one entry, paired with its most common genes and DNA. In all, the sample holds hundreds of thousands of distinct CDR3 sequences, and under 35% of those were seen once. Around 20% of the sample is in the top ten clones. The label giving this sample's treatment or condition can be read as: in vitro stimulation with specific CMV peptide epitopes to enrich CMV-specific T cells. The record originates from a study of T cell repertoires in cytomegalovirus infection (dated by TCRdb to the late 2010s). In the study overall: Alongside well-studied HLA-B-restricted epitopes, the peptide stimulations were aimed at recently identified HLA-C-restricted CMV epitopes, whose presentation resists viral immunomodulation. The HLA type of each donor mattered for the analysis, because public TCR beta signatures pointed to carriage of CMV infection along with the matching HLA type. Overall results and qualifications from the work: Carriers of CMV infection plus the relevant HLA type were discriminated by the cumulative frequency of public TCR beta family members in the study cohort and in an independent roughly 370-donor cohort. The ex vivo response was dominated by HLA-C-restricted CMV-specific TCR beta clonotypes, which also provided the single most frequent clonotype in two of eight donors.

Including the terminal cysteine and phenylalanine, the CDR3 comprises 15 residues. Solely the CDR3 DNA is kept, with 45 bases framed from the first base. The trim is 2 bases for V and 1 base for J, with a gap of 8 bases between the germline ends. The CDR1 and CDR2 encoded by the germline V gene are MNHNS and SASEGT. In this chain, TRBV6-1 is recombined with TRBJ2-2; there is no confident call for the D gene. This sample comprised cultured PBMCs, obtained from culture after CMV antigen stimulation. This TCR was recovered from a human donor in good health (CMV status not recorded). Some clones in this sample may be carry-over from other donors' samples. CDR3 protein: CASSEYSLNTGELFF. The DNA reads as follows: TGTGCCAGCAGTGAATACAGTTTGAACACCGGGGAGCTGTTTTTT.